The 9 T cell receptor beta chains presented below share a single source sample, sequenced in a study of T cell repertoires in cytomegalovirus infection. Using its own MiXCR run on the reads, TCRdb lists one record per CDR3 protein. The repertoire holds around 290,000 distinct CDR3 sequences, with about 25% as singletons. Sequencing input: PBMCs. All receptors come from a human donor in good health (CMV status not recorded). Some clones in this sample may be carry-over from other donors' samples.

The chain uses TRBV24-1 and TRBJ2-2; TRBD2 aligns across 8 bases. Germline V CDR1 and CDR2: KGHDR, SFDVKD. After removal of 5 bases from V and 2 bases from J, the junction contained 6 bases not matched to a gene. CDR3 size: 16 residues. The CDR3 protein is CATSGDSGANTGELFF. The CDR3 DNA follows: TGTGCCACCAGTGGGGATAGCGGGGCCAACACCGGGGAGCTGTTTTTT.

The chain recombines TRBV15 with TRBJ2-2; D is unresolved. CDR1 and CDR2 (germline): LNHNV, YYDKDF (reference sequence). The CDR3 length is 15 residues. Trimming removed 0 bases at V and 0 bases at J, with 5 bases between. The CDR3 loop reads CATSREVANTGELFF. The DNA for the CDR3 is TGTGCCACCAGCAGAGAAGTCGCGAACACCGGGGAGCTGTTTTTT.

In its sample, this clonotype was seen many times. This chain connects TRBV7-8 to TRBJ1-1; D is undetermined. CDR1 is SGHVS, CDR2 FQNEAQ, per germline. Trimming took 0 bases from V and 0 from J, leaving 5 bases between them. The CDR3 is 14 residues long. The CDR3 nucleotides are TGTGCCAGCAGCTTAGCAGGGATGAACACTGAAGCTTTCTTT. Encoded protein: CASSLAGMNTEAFF.

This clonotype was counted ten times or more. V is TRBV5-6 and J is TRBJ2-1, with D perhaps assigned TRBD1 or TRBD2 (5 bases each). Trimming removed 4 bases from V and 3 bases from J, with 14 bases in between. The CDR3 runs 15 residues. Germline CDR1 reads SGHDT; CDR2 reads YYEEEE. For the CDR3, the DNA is TGTGCCAGCAGCGGGGACCCGGTGGTCTACAATGAGCAGTTCTTC. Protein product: CASSGDPVVYNEQFF. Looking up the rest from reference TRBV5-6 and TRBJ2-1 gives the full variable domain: DAGVTQSPTHLIKTRGQQVTLRCSPKSGHDTVSWYQQALGQGPQFIFQYYEEEERQRGNFPDRFSGHQFPNYSSELNVNALLLGDSALYLCASSGDPVVYNEQFFGPGTRLTVL.

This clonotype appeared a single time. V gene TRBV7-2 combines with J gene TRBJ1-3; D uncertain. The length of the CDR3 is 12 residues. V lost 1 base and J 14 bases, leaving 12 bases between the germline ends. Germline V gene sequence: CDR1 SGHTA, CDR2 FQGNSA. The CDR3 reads CASSLGSPRVYF. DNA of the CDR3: TGTGCCAGCAGCTTAGGGAGCCCCCGGGTATATTTT.

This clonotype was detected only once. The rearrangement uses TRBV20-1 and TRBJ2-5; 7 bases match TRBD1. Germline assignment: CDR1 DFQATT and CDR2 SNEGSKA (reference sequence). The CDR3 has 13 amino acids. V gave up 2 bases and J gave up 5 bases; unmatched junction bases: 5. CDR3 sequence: CSARITGVETQYF. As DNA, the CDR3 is TGCAGTGCTAGAATAACAGGGGTGGAGACCCAGTACTTC.

The CDR3 region has the DNA TGTGCCAGCAGCCCCAGACTAGCGGGAGTTGAAGAGACCCAGTACTTC. Protein sequence: CASSPRLAGVEETQYF. The J gene is TRBJ2-5, the V gene TRBV7-4, with 12 bases lining up with TRBD2. The length of the CDR3 is 16 residues. Germline CDR1 and CDR2: SGHVT and SQSDAQ. Losses at the gene ends were 5 bases for V and 3 bases for J; bases not matched to a gene: 7.

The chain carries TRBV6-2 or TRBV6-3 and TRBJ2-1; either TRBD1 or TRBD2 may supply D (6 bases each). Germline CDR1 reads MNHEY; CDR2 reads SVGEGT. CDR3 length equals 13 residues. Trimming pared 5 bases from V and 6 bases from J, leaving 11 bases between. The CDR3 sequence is CASSAGTINEQFF. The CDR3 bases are TGTGCCAGCAGTGCGGGGACAATCAATGAGCAGTTCTTC.

CDR3 coding DNA: TGTGCCAGCAGCCGCGGACAGGGATTCACAGATACGCAGTATTTT. As protein: CASSRGQGFTDTQYF. V gene TRBV28 combines with J gene TRBJ2-3, with 8 bases matching TRBD1. J was trimmed by 2 bases and V by 6 bases; bases with no gene match: 7. From germline, CDR1 is MDHEN and CDR2 SYDVKM. The CDR3 contains 15 residues.